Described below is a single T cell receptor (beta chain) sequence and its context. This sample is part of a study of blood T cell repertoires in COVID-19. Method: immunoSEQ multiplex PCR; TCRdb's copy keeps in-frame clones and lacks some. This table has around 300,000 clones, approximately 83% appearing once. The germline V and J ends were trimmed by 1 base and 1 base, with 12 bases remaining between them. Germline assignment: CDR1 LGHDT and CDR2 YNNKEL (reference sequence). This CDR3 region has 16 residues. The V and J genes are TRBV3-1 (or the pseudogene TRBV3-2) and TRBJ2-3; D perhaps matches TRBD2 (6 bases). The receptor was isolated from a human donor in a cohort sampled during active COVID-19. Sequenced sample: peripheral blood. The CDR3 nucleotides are TGTGCCAGCAGCCAAGTCCGGGACTCAGGCACAGATACGCAGTATTTT. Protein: CASSQVRDSGTDTQYF.